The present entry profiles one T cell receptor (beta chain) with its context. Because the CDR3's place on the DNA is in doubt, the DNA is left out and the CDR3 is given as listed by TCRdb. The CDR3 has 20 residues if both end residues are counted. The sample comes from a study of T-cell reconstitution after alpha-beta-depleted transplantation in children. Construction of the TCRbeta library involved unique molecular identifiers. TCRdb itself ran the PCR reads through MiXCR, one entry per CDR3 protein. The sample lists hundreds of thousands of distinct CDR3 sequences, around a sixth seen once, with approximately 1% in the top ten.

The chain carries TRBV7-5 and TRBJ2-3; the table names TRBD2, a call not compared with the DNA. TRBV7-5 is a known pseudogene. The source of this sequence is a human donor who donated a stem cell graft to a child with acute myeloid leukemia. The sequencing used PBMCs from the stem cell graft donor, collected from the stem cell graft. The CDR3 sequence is CISVPEATGTSGGGTDTQYF.